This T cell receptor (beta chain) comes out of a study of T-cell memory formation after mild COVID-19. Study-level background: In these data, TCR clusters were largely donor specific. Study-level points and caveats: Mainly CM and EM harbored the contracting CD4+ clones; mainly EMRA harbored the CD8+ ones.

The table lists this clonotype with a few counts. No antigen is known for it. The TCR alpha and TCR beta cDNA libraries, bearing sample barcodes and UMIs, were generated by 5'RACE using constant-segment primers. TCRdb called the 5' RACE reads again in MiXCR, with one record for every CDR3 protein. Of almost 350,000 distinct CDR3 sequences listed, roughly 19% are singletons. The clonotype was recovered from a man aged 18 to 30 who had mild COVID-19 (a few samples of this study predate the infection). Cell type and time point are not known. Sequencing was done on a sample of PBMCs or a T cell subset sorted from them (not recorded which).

This CDR3 reads CASSRGAGGLQETQYF. In DNA, the CDR3 is TGTGCCAGCAGCAGGGGGGCGGGGGGCCTCCAAGAGACCCAGTACTTC. The chain couples TRBV27 to TRBJ2-5; tentatively, D is TRBD2 (8 bases). The CDR3 consists of 16 residues. V lost 6 bases and J lost 1, with 18 bases in between. The V gene's germline CDR1 is MNHEY and CDR2 SMNVEV (reference sequence).